These 10 T cell receptor beta chains were all obtained from the same sample, sequenced in a study of blood T cell repertoires in COVID-19. The assay was immunoSEQ multiplex PCR, and TCRdb's table has in-frame clones only and misses some. Among 100,000 to 120,000 clones listed, about four fifths were seen once. The sample taken for sequencing was peripheral blood. These receptors originate from a woman between 65 and 79 years old with acute or convalescent COVID-19.

This clone was found once. V gene TRBV6-5 combines with J gene TRBJ2-1, with 7 bases that match TRBD2. J lost 8 bases, V lost 1 base, and 8 bases had no gene match. Germline lookup yields CDR1 MNHEY and CDR2 SVGAGI. The CDR3 totals 15 residues. The CDR3 protein is CASSYYLAARDEQFF. In DNA, the CDR3 is TGTGCCAGCAGTTACTACCTAGCGGCGAGGGATGAGCAGTTCTTC.

The gene calls are TRBV5-1 and TRBJ1-4, with 9 bases lining up with TRBD1. The germline V gene has CDR1 SGHRS and CDR2 YFSETQ. With V trimmed by 2 bases and J by 2 bases, 13 bases remained unmatched. CDR3 size: 19 residues. CDR3 region: CASSLTGTGLRGTNEKLFF. CDR3 DNA: TGCGCCAGCAGCTTAACTGGGACAGGGTTGAGGGGGACTAATGAAAAACTGTTTTTT.

The rearrangement uses TRBV6-5 and TRBJ1-6; maybe TRBD1 (6 bases). V dropped 1 base and J dropped 9 bases, with 13 bases sitting between them. Germline V lookup: CDR1 MNHEY, CDR2 SVGAGI. The CDR3 loop spans 15 amino acids. The CDR3 nucleotides are TGTGCCAGCAGTTACTACAGGGCGGGTGTTTCACCCCTCCACTTT. Amino acids: CASSYYRAGVSPLHF.

This sequence joins TRBV2 and TRBJ1-5; tentative D call: TRBD1 (5 bases). With 9 bases removed from V and 1 base from J, the gap between germline ends came to 13 bases. Germline lookup yields CDR1 SNHLY and CDR2 FYNNEI. This CDR3 is 14 amino acids long. The CDR3 sequence: CASTLGHSNQPQHF. Here the CDR3 DNA reads TGTGCCAGTACCCTTGGACACAGCAATCAGCCCCAGCATTTT.

The chain is built from TRBV9 and TRBJ1-3; D uncertain. CDR1 is SGDLS, CDR2 YYNGEE, per germline. The CDR3 length is 15 residues. The V end lost 0 bases, the J end lost 1 base, and 8 bases lay between the germline ends. As DNA, the CDR3 is TGTGCCAGCAGCGTAGATTACTTTTCTGGAAACACCATATATTTT. Protein: CASSVDYFSGNTIYF.

A few counts support this clone. This chain uses TRBV27 with TRBJ1-5; D is perhaps TRBD1 (5 bases). Trimming removed 8 bases from V and 0 bases from J, with 11 bases in between. The CDR3 spans 14 residues. CDR1 MNHEY and CDR2 SMNVEV come from the germline V gene (reference sequence). The CDR3 region has the DNA TGTGCCAGCTGGGGGGGGTATAGCAATCAGCCCCAGCATTTT. Its translation is CASWGGYSNQPQHF.

V and J are TRBV4-1 and TRBJ1-5; maybe TRBD1 (6 bases). The CDR3 runs 16 residues. V shed 1 base and J shed 2 bases, with 12 bases lying between them. Germline V gene data show CDR1 as MGHRA and CDR2 as YSYEKL. In DNA form, the CDR3 reads TGCGCCAGCAGCCAAGCCAGGGGAGGGGGCAATCAGCCCCAGCATTTT. Translated: CASSQARGGGNQPQHF.

The chain links TRBV5-1 to TRBJ1-4; TRBD1 agrees at 9 bases. The junction had 8 bases not matched to a gene; V was cut back by 3 bases and J by 8 bases. The CDR3 spans 15 residues. Germline CDR1 reads SGHRS; CDR2 reads YFSETQ. The CDR3 sequence is CASSSDGTGNEKLFF. CDR3 nucleotide sequence: TGCGCCAGCAGCTCAGACGGGACAGGGAACGAAAAACTGTTTTTT.

The chain is built from TRBV5-1 and TRBJ1-6; D remains ambiguous. This CDR3 is 15 amino acids long. CDR1 is SGHRS and CDR2 is YFSETQ in the germline V gene. V was cut by 0 bases and J by 7 bases, with 11 bases left in between. CDR3 residues: CASSLERARNSPLHF. In DNA form, the CDR3 reads TGCGCCAGCAGCTTGGAGCGGGCGCGGAATTCACCCCTCCACTTT.

The J gene is TRBJ2-7, the V gene TRBV11-2; TRBD2 matches 10 bases. Per the germline V gene, CDR1 is SGHAT and CDR2 is FQNNGV. J gave up 4 bases and V 5 bases, and 11 bases lay outside the gene matches. The CDR3 has 16 residues. The CDR3 protein is CASSPRTSGARYEQYF. The CDR3 DNA follows: TGTGCCAGCAGCCCGAGGACTAGCGGAGCCCGTTACGAGCAGTACTTC.